A single sample is the source of the 30 T cell receptor beta chains below, sequenced in a study of circulating CD8 cells and anti-PD-1 response in melanoma. Each library started from roughly 15 ng of total RNA using the QIAseq Immune Repertoire TCR panel. TCRdb independently ran MiXCR on the reads; one entry per CDR3 protein. The repertoire holds roughly 430 distinct CDR3 sequences, with approximately 4.5% as singletons. Four subsets defined by PD-1 and/or TIGIT were sorted from live CD3+CD8+TCRalphabeta+ cells. The specimen was CD8+ T cells from PBMCs, collected at baseline or after one month of anti-PD-1 therapy (not recorded which). Every receptor here comes from a human donor with melanoma.

This clonotype rates as large. The rearrangement uses TRBV29-1 and TRBJ2-1, with D perhaps assigned TRBD1 or TRBD2 (5 bases each). V shed 1 base and J shed 2 bases, with 9 bases lying between them. The CDR3 consists of 14 residues. Looked up from germline, CDR1 is SQVTM and CDR2 is ANQGSEA. The CDR3 sequence is CSVEGDPAYNEQFF. The CDR3 DNA reads as TGCAGCGTTGAAGGGGACCCTGCCTACAATGAGCAGTTCTTC.

Judged by abundance, this clonotype is large (0.1 to 1%). For the CDR3, the DNA is TGCAGCGGGACTAGCGGGATCGAGCAGTACTTC. Its protein product is CSGTSGIEQYF. The rearrangement joins TRBV29-1 to TRBJ2-7; TRBD2 matches at 12 bases. J gave up 6 bases and V 7 bases, and 1 base lay outside the gene matches. The germline CDR1 and CDR2 sequences are SQVTM and ANQGSEA. The CDR3 has 11 amino acids.

By share, this clonotype counts as medium-sized. Because the CDR3 is missing its conserved closing phenylalanine or tryptophan, this is likely a read error. The chain combines TRBV14 with TRBJ2-7, with unresolved D. The V and J ends lost 4 bases and 4 bases respectively, with 8 bases between them. The CDR3 is made up of 12 amino acids. CDR1 SGHDN and CDR2 FVKESK come from the germline V gene. The CDR3 spells CASSPRSYEQYL. CDR3 coding DNA: TGTGCCAGCAGCCCGAGGAGTTACGAGCAGTACCTC.

In its sample, this clonotype ranks as large. This chain uses TRBV19 with TRBJ1-2; no clear D gene. Deletions cut 1 base from V and 8 bases from J, with 8 bases between. The CDR3 loop spans 12 amino acids. CDR1 and CDR2 (germline): LNHDA, SQIVND (reference sequence). The CDR3 reads CASSIAGNGYTF. DNA of the CDR3: TGTGCCAGTAGTATAGCGGGAAACGGCTACACCTTC.

This clonotype counts as large (0.1 to 1%). The chain uses TRBV6-1 and TRBJ2-1, with TRBD1 identical over 8 bases. Germline CDR1 MNHNS, CDR2 SASEGT. Trimming cost V 7 bases and J 0 bases; bases outside gene matches: 5. CDR3 size: 15 residues. The CDR3 DNA reads as TGTGCCAGCAAGAAAGGGACAGGCTCCTACAATGAGCAGTTCTTC. Protein product: CASKKGTGSYNEQFF.

The chain is built from TRBV19 and TRBJ2-7, with TRBD2 as a possible D gene (7 bases). V gave up 3 bases and J gave up 2 bases, with 20 bases separating them. In germline, CDR1 is LNHDA, CDR2 SQIVND (reference sequence). There are 17 residues in the CDR3. In nucleotides, the CDR3 is TGTGCCAGTAGTATGGGGGCCGGGAGGCTTCGGCCCTACGAGCAGTACTTC. Amino acids: CASSMGAGRLRPYEQYF.

By sample fraction, this clonotype is large. The chain employs TRBV27 and TRBJ1-3; tentative D call: TRBD1 (5 bases). Per the germline V gene, CDR1 is MNHEY and CDR2 is SMNVEV (reference sequence). This CDR3 has 16 amino acids. Trimming removed 3 bases from V and 4 bases from J, with 16 bases in between. The CDR3 loop is CASSLSGRPGGNTIYF. CDR3 in DNA: TGTGCCAGCAGTTTGTCAGGGCGCCCGGGGGGAAACACCATATATTTT.

V gene TRBV19 combines with J gene TRBJ2-7, with TRBD1 identical over 10 bases. The length of the CDR3 is 17 residues. V lost 5 bases, J lost 2 bases, and 12 bases stayed unmatched. Looked up from germline, CDR1 is LNHDA and CDR2 is SQIVND (reference sequence). DNA for the CDR3: TGTGCCAGTAGTGGATTTACGGGGACAGGGGCAACCTACGAGCAGTACTTC. Protein sequence: CASSGFTGTGATYEQYF.

Relative to its sample, this clonotype is medium-sized (0.01 to 0.1%). V gene TRBV28 combines with J gene TRBJ2-3, with TRBD1 identical over 8 bases. This CDR3 contains 15 residues. V gave up 7 bases and J gave up 1 base; unmatched junction bases: 7. The V gene's germline CDR1 is MDHEN and CDR2 SYDVKM. The CDR3 loop is CASTSPGQGTDTQYF. The CDR3 coding sequence is TGTGCCAGCACTTCCCCGGGACAGGGCACAGATACGCAGTATTTT.

This clonotype ranks as large (0.1 to 1%). The chain's CDR3 is CASSPRQAQETQYF. DNA of the CDR3: TGTGCCAGCAGTCCCCGACAGGCGCAAGAGACCCAGTACTTC. The V call is TRBV27, the J call TRBJ2-5; possibly TRBD1 for D (6 bases). Trimming removed 5 bases from V and 2 bases from J, with 12 bases in between. This CDR3 spans 14 amino acids. Germline V lookup: CDR1 MNHEY, CDR2 SMNVEV (reference sequence).

This clonotype counts as large. The rearrangement links TRBV12-3 or TRBV12-4 to TRBJ2-3; D may correspond to TRBD1 or TRBD2 (5 bases each). V shed 5 bases and J shed 1 base, with 19 bases lying between them. The length of the CDR3 is 17 residues. Here the CDR3 reads CASSSIGASWGTDTQYF. CDR3 coding DNA: TGTGCCAGCAGTAGTATCGGGGCCAGTTGGGGCACAGATACGCAGTATTTT.

This clonotype is large (0.1 to 1%) by share. The chain has TRBV19 and TRBJ2-7, with D perhaps TRBD2 (5 bases). This CDR3 is built from 16 residues. Germline V gene lookup returns CDR1 LNHDA and CDR2 SQIVND (reference sequence). The V end was cut by 5 bases, the J end by 2 bases, with 19 bases between. DNA of the CDR3: TGTGCCAGTAGTCCCCGAGGGAAGGGATTCGCCTACGAGCAGTACTTC. Amino acids: CASSPRGKGFAYEQYF.

Regarding this clonotype: This may come from a read error, since a much larger clone is one base off. The V gene is TRBV29-1, the J gene TRBJ2-7; no definite D call. Germline V lookup: CDR1 SQVTM, CDR2 ANQGSEA. The CDR3 covers 13 residues. CDR3 residues: CSVERPSTYEQCF. The CDR3 nucleotides read TGCAGCGTTGAACGCCCTAGTACCTACGAGCAGTGCTTC.

By frequency in the sample, this clonotype is large (0.1 to 1%). The chain uses TRBV6-1 and TRBJ1-2, with 7 bases fitting TRBD1. The V segment lost 4 bases and the J segment 6 bases; nucleotides outside the gene matches: 11. In germline, CDR1 is MNHNS, CDR2 SASEGT. This CDR3 has 15 amino acids. CDR3 bases: TGTGCCAGCAGTGGGGGGACAGAACCTTTTGATGGCTACACCTTC. Its translation: CASSGGTEPFDGYTF.

In its sample, this clonotype ranks as large (0.1 to 1%). The chain links TRBV9 to TRBJ1-1, with a possible D match to TRBD1 (6 bases). V lost 0 bases and J lost 0, with 15 bases in between. This CDR3 is 17 amino acids long. CDR1 is SGDLS and CDR2 is YYNGEE in the germline V gene. The CDR3 spells CASSVEGDPNLNTEAFF. The CDR3, as DNA: TGTGCCAGCAGCGTAGAGGGGGACCCTAATCTGAACACTGAAGCTTTCTTT.

In this sample, this clonotype is large. This rearrangement joins TRBV6-2 or TRBV6-3 to TRBJ2-7, with a tentative D call TRBD2 (5 bases). CDR1 MNHEY and CDR2 SVGEGT come from the germline V gene. Trimming removed 0 bases from V and 3 bases from J, with 9 bases in between. The length of the CDR3 is 14 residues. The DNA for the CDR3 is TGTGCCAGCAGTTACTCCCGGGGAGTCTACGAGCAGTACTTC. As protein: CASSYSRGVYEQYF.

By share, this clonotype counts as large. The rearrangement links TRBV6-1 to TRBJ2-7, with D uncertain. The CDR3 loop spans 10 amino acids. Germline V gene data show CDR1 as MNHNS and CDR2 as SASEGT. The V end was cut by 8 bases, the J end by 2 bases, with 4 bases between. CDR3 sequence: CASGPYEQYF. The CDR3 DNA is TGTGCCAGCGGACCCTACGAGCAGTACTTC.

Sample share makes this clonotype large. The chain couples TRBV5-4 to TRBJ2-3; D is ambiguous. Germline CDR1 and CDR2: SGHNT and YYREEE (reference sequence). V lost 5 bases and J 1 base, leaving 5 bases between the germline ends. CDR3 length: 12 amino acids. The CDR3 is CASSTGTDTQYF. Written as DNA, the CDR3 is TGTGCCAGCAGTACGGGCACAGATACGCAGTATTTT.

By share, this clonotype counts as large (0.1 to 1%). The chain recombines TRBV29-1 with TRBJ2-1; D is perhaps TRBD1 or TRBD2 (5 bases each). Trimming cost V 5 bases and J 6 bases, with 14 bases left between them. The CDR3 has 13 amino acids. In germline, CDR1 is SQVTM, CDR2 ANQGSEA. The CDR3 loop is CSVSGTSSNEQFF. The CDR3 DNA sequence: TGCAGCGTTTCCGGGACGTCGAGCAATGAGCAGTTCTTC.

This clonotype is medium-sized (0.01 to 0.1%) by share. The V and J genes are TRBV6-1 and TRBJ2-7, with 10 bases fitting TRBD2. The V and J ends lost 5 bases and 6 bases, in that order; junction bases with no gene match: 10. This CDR3 spans 15 amino acids. Germline V gene lookup returns CDR1 MNHNS and CDR2 SASEGT. Written as DNA, the CDR3 is TGTGCCAGCAGTTCATCAGCGGGAGGGCCTGGCGAGCAGTACTTC. This translates into CASSSSAGGPGEQYF.

This clonotype rates as medium-sized (0.01 to 0.1%). V is TRBV5-1 and J is TRBJ2-7; 8 nucleotides line up with TRBD2. The CDR3 covers 17 residues. Per the germline V gene, CDR1 is SGHRS and CDR2 is YFSETQ. With 0 bases clipped from V and 0 bases from J, the junction kept 8 bases outside the gene matches. In nucleotides, the CDR3 is TGCGCCAGCAGCTTGGCCTGGCGGGAGGCCCCCTCCTACGAGCAGTACTTC. The encoded protein is CASSLAWREAPSYEQYF.

The V gene is TRBV2, the J gene TRBJ2-5, with D possibly called TRBD1 or TRBD2 (6 bases each). Deletions cut 9 bases from V and 2 bases from J, with 19 bases between. CDR1 and CDR2 (germline): SNHLY, FYNNEI. This CDR3 region has 15 residues. CDR3 coding DNA: TGTGCCAGGAGGGTCAACAGGGACTTTCAAGAGACCCAGTACTTC. This codes for CARRVNRDFQETQYF.

By share, this clonotype ranks as medium-sized. With a much larger clone just one base away, this may be a read error. No conserved phenylalanine or tryptophan is present at the end of the CDR3, so a read error is the likely explanation. The V call is TRBV27, the J call TRBJ2-7; D tentatively fits TRBD1 or TRBD2 (6 bases each). Germline CDR1 MNHEY, CDR2 SMNVEV (reference sequence). The CDR3 runs 15 residues. V was trimmed by 5 bases and J by 4 bases, leaving 18 bases between them. DNA for the CDR3: TGTGCCAGCAGTCCCCGAGGGGGGAGAGGGTACGAGCAGTACTCC. Translated, it gives CASSPRGGRGYEQYS.

This clonotype ranks as large (0.1 to 1%). The rearrangement links TRBV6-4 to TRBJ1-1; a weak D match, TRBD1 (5 bases). V was cut by 6 bases and J by 1 base, with 12 bases left in between. The V gene's germline CDR1 is MRHNA and CDR2 SNTAGT. The CDR3 length is 14 residues. The CDR3 loop reads CASSPGRENTEAFF. The CDR3 DNA reads as TGTGCCAGCAGCCCGGGACGGGAGAACACTGAAGCTTTCTTT.

This clonotype is labeled as large. This sequence joins TRBV19 and TRBJ1-1, with D hard to call. This CDR3 has 14 amino acids. Germline CDR1 and CDR2: LNHDA and SQIVND (reference sequence). The V end was cut by 3 bases, the J end by 5 bases, with 13 bases between. The CDR3 spells CASSIGRTGTEAFF. As DNA, the CDR3 is TGTGCCAGTAGTATTGGGCGGACGGGTACTGAAGCTTTCTTT.

This clonotype is medium-sized (0.01 to 0.1%) in the sample. The rearrangement uses TRBV27 and TRBJ2-7; D unclear. CDR3 length: 13 residues. The V end was cut by 3 bases, the J end by 2 bases, with 8 bases between. Germline lookup yields CDR1 MNHEY and CDR2 SMNVEV (reference sequence). CDR3 sequence: CASSFEGAYEQYF. As DNA, the CDR3 is TGTGCCAGCAGTTTCGAAGGAGCCTACGAGCAGTACTTC.

This clonotype is large in the sample. The gene calls are TRBV7-9 and TRBJ2-7; weak D call: TRBD2 (5 bases). Trimming took off 4 bases at V and 9 bases at J, with 16 bases between the two ends. This CDR3 contains 13 residues. Per germline, CDR1 SEHNR and CDR2 FQNEAQ (reference sequence). The CDR3: CASSSTPGVGQYF. The CDR3 region has the DNA TGTGCCAGCAGCTCCACGCCCGGGGTAGGGCAGTACTTC.

This clonotype is medium-sized by share. The chain combines TRBV19 with TRBJ2-4; 7 bases align to TRBD1. V lost 5 bases to trimming and J lost 5 bases; unmatched junction nucleotides: 9. Germline V gene lookup returns CDR1 LNHDA and CDR2 SQIVND (reference sequence). The length of the CDR3 is 15 residues. CDR3 region: CASSAFTGTENIQYF. The CDR3 nucleotides are TGTGCCAGTAGTGCGTTTACCGGGACAGAAAACATTCAGTACTTC. The entire variable domain, with the rest obtained from reference TRBV19 and TRBJ2-4, is as follows: DGGITQSPKYLFRKEGQNVTLSCEQNLNHDAMYWYRQDPGQGLRLIYYSQIVNDFQKGDIAEGYSVSREKKESFPLTVTSAQKNPTAFYLCASSAFTGTENIQYFGAGTRLSVL.

In this sample, this clonotype is large. V gene TRBV27 combines with J gene TRBJ2-2; D is perhaps TRBD1 or TRBD2 (5 bases each). In germline, CDR1 is MNHEY, CDR2 SMNVEV (reference sequence). V lost 2 bases, J lost 3 bases, and 16 bases lay in between. The CDR3 runs 17 residues. CDR3 residues: CASSLRDGADHTGELFF. The CDR3 bases are TGTGCCAGCAGTTTACGGGATGGGGCTGACCACACCGGGGAGCTGTTTTTT.

This clonotype qualifies as large. The gene calls are TRBV20-1 and TRBJ2-2, with no clear D. The V gene lost 2 bases and the J gene lost 5 bases, with 12 bases spanning the gap. Germline V gene sequence: CDR1 DFQATT, CDR2 SNEGSKA (reference sequence). CDR3 length: 14 residues. The CDR3 DNA is TGCAGTGCTAGACCCCGCGTAGAAACCGGGGAGCTGTTTTTT. Protein: CSARPRVETGELFF.